Listed here are 5 T cell receptor beta chains from one sample, sequenced in a study of blood T cell repertoires in COVID-19. Measured with immunoSEQ multiplex PCR; TCRdb has only the in-frame clones, and not every one. The sample lists a few hundred thousand clones, approximately 78% occurring once. The sequencing input was PBMCs or T cells enriched from blood (not recorded which). The receptors derive from a man between 40 and 49 years old who had been exposed to COVID-19.

The chain has TRBV6-5 and TRBJ1-5; possible D gene TRBD1, 5 bases. Germline CDR1 MNHEY, CDR2 SVGAGI. This CDR3 region has 15 residues. The ends were cut back, 7 bases at V and 4 bases at J, with 17 bases in the middle. CDR3 nucleotides: TGTGCCAGCATAAAAGATACAGGAACTAATCAGCCCCAGCATTTT. Encoded protein: CASIKDTGTNQPQHF.

This rearrangement joins TRBV10-1 to TRBJ1-1; 7 positions match TRBD1. Germline values: CDR1 WNHNN, CDR2 SYGVQD (reference sequence). The CDR3 runs 12 residues. Trimming took 5 bases from V and 12 from J; bases not matched to a gene: 9. The CDR3 coding sequence is TGCGCCAGCAGTCAACGTGGACAGGATCCTTTCTTT. This translates into CASSQRGQDPFF.

The V and J genes are TRBV21-1 and TRBJ2-1; the table's D gene call, TRBD1, was not cross checked with the DNA. TRBV21-1 is a listed pseudogene. The CDR3 spans 14 residues. The CDR3 DNA reads as TGTGCCAGCAGCAAAGGGGGACAGGGGAATGAGCAGTTCTTC. Translation gives CASSKGGQGNEQFF.

The sample holds one count of this clone. At the DNA level, this CDR3 is encoded by other sequences in the same sample as well. The V and J genes are TRBV29-1 and TRBJ1-4; TRBD1 matches at 7 bases. Germline trimming cut 6 bases from V and 8 bases from J; bases unmatched to any gene: 6. Germline CDR1 is SQVTM and CDR2 is ANQGSEA. The CDR3 length is 12 residues. CDR3 amino acids: CSVGRQGEKLFF. CDR3 in DNA: TGCAGCGTCGGAAGACAGGGAGAAAAACTGTTTTTT.

This chain uses TRBV19 with TRBJ1-2, with a tentative D call TRBD1 (6 bases). The CDR3 is 16 residues long. V dropped 5 bases and J dropped 5 bases, with 21 bases sitting between them. CDR1 is LNHDA and CDR2 is SQIVND in the germline V gene (reference sequence). The CDR3 here is CASSARGNRALYGYTF. The CDR3 DNA sequence: TGTGCCAGTAGTGCAAGGGGAAACAGGGCTTTGTATGGCTACACCTTC. Supplemented by reference TRBV19 and TRBJ1-2, the full variable domain reads DGGITQSPKYLFRKEGQNVTLSCEQNLNHDAMYWYRQDPGQGLRLIYYSQIVNDFQKGDIAEGYSVSREKKESFPLTVTSAQKNPTAFYLCASSARGNRALYGYTFGSGTRLTVV.